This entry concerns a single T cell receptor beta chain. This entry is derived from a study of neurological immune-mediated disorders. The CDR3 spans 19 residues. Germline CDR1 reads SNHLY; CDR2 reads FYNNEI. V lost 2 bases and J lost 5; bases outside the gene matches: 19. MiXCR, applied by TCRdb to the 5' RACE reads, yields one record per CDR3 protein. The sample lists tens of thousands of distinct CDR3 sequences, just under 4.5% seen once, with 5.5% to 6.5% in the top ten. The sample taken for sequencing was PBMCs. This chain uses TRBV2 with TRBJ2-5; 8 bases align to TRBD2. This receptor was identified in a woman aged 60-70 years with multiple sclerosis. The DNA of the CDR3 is TGTGCCAGCAGTGAATGGGTAGTCGGAGCGGGGGCCTCCGGTGAGACCCAGTACTTC. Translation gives CASSEWVVGAGASGETQYF.